This T cell receptor (beta chain) was retrieved from a study of blood T cells in healthy people across ages. Alongside a J-beta primer mix, a sample-barcoded 5' primer served in a second PCR lasting 7 to 11 cycles. TCRdb ran MiXCR on the 5' RACE reads and lists one entry per CDR3 protein. Of 650,000 to 1,000,000 distinct CDR3 sequences detected, roughly 40% appear once; the ten largest clones hold around 13%. V lost 3 bases and J 4 bases, leaving 15 bases between the germline ends. The CDR3 runs to 14 residues. Germline V gene sequence: CDR1 DFQATT, CDR2 SNEGSKA (reference sequence). This clonotype came up a few times.

The V and J genes are TRBV20-1 and TRBJ2-5, with a tentative D call TRBD1 (6 bases). Source material: blood. The TCR comes from a man aged 18 to 29 in good health. DNA of the CDR3: TGCAGTGCTAGTCTCCCCACAGGGCCAGAGACCCAGTACTTC. Its protein is CSASLPTGPETQYF.